The clone carrying this T cell receptor (beta chain) was seen just once. Original processing notes: Cell counts per sample came from amplifying reference gene primers. Here immunoSEQ multiplex PCR was the method, and the copy in TCRdb shows in-frame clones only, minus some. The V and J calls and clone size were taken over from that table, and D and trimming were inferred from the DNA. The repertoire has about 210,000 clones, approximately 85% of them found once; the top ten carry under 2.5%. Seattle cases were enrolled at active infection and followed longitudinally. The record originates from a study of blood T cell repertoires in COVID-19. Study at large: Material from acute and convalescent COVID-19 was sourced from the United States, Italy and Spain. From T cells, B-cell-depleted T cells, or PBMCs came the material, which was cDNA or gDNA.

This CDR3 region has 17 residues. V lost 1 base to trimming and J lost 2 bases, with 16 bases between them. Germline CDR1 is SGHTA and CDR2 is FQGNSA. This chain joins TRBV7-2 and TRBJ2-3, with a possible D match to TRBD2 (6 bases). This sequence was found in a woman in her 70s with COVID-19, enrolled during active disease. The sample comprised peripheral blood. CDR3 sequence reads: CASSLDARAGYTDTQYF. CDR3 bases: TGTGCCAGCAGCTTAGATGCTAGGGCGGGGTACACAGATACGCAGTATTTT.